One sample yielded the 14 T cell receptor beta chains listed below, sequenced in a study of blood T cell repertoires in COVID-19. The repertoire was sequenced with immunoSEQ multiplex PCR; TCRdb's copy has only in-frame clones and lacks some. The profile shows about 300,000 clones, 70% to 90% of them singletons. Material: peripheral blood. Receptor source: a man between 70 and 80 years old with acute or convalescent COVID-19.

CDR3 in DNA: TGTGCCAGTAGTACTAGGGACAGGTACTATGGCTACACCTTC. This encodes CASSTRDRYYGYTF. This chain links TRBV19 with TRBJ1-2, with TRBD1 identical over 8 bases. This CDR3 spans 14 amino acids. Germline assignment: CDR1 LNHDA and CDR2 SQIVND (reference sequence). Trimming cost V 4 bases and J 3 bases; bases outside gene matches: 4.

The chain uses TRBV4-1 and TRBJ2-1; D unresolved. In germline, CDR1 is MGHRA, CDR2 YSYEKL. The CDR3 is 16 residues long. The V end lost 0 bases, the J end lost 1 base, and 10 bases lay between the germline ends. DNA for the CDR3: TGCGCCAGCAGCCAAGATAGGCAGCGATCCTACAATGAGCAGTTCTTC. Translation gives CASSQDRQRSYNEQFF.

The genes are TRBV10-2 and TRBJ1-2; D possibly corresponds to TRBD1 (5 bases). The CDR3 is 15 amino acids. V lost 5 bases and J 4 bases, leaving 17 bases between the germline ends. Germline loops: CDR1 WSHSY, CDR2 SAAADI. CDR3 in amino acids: CASSNEQGGAYGYTF. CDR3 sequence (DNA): TGCGCCAGCAGTAACGAGCAGGGAGGGGCCTATGGCTACACCTTC.

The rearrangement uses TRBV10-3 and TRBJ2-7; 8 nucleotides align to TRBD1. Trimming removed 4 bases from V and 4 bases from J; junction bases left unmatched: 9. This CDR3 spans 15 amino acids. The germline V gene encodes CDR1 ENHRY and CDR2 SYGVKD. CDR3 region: CAISARDRSAYEQYF. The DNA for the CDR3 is TGTGCCATCAGTGCCCGGGACAGGTCGGCTTACGAGCAGTACTTC.

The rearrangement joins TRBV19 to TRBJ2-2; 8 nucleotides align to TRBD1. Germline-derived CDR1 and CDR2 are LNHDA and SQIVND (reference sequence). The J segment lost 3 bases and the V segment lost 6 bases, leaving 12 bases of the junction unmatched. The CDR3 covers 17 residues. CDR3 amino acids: CASRKGPGQAYTGELFF. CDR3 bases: TGTGCCAGTAGGAAGGGACCGGGACAGGCATACACCGGGGAGCTGTTTTTT.

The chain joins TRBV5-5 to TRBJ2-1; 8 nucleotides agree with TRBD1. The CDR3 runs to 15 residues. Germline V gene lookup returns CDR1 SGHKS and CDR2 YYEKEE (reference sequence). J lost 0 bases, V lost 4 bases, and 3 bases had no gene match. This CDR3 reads CASSLGTGSYNEQFF. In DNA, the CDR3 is TGTGCCAGCAGCCTAGGGACAGGCTCCTACAATGAGCAGTTCTTC.

CDR3 loop: CASSGGIVNSNQPQHF. DNA for the CDR3: TGTGCCAGCAGTGGCGGGATCGTCAATAGCAATCAGCCCCAGCATTTT. This chain joins TRBV6-1 and TRBJ1-5, with D hard to call. Germline V gene sequence: CDR1 MNHNS, CDR2 SASEGT. The CDR3 extends over 16 amino acids. The V gene lost 4 bases and the J gene lost 0 bases, with 13 bases spanning the gap.

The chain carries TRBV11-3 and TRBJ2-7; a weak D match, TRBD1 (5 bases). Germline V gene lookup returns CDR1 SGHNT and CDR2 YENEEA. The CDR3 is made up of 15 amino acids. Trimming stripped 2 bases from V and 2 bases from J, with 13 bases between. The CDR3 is CASSLSHMGPYEQYF. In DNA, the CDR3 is TGTGCCAGCAGCTTATCCCATATGGGGCCCTACGAGCAGTACTTC.

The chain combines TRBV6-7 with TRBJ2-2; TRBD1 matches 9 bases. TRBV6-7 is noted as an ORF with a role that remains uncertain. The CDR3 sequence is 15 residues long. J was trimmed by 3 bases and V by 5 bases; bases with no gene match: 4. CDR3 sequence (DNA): TGTGCCAGCAGTGGGACAGGGACTTACACCGGGGAGCTGTTTTTT. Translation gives CASSGTGTYTGELFF.

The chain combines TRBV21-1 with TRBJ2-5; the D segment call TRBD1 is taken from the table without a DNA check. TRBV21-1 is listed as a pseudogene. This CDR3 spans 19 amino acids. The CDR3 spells CASSNGRGGTGTFQETQYF. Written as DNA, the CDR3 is TGTGCCAGCAGCAATGGAAGGGGCGGGACAGGGACTTTCCAAGAGACCCAGTACTTC.

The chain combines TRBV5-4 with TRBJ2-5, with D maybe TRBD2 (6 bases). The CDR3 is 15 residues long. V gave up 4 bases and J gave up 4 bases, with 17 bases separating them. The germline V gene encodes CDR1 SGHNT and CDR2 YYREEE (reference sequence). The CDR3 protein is CASSPGTPRLETQYF. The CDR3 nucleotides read TGTGCCAGCAGCCCCGGGACTCCGCGTCTAGAGACCCAGTACTTC.

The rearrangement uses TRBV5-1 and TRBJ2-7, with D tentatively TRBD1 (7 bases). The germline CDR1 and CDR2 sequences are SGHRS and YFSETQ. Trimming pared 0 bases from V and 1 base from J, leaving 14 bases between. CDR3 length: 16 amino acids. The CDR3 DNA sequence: TGCGCCAGCAGCTTGGATAGGGCAGGGGGGTCCTACGAGCAGTACTTC. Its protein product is CASSLDRAGGSYEQYF. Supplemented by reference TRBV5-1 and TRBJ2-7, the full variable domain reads KAGVTQTPRYLIKTRGQQVTLSCSPISGHRSVSWYQQTPGQGLQFLFEYFSETQRNKGNFPGRFSGRQFSNSRSEMNVSTLELGDSALYLCASSLDRAGGSYEQYFGPGTRLTVT.

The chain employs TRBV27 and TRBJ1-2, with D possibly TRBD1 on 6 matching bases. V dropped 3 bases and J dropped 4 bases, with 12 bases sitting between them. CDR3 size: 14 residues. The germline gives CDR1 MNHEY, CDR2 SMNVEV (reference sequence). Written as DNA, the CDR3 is TGTGCCAGCAGTTTCCGGGGGGCGCGCTATGGCTACACCTTC. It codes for CASSFRGARYGYTF.

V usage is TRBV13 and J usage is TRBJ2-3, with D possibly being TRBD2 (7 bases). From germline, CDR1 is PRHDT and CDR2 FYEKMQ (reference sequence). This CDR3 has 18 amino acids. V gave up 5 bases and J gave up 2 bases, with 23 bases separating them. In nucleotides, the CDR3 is TGTGCCAGCAGCCCAGGCCCCGAGCGGGACACAACCACAGATACGCAGTATTTT. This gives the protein CASSPGPERDTTTDTQYF.